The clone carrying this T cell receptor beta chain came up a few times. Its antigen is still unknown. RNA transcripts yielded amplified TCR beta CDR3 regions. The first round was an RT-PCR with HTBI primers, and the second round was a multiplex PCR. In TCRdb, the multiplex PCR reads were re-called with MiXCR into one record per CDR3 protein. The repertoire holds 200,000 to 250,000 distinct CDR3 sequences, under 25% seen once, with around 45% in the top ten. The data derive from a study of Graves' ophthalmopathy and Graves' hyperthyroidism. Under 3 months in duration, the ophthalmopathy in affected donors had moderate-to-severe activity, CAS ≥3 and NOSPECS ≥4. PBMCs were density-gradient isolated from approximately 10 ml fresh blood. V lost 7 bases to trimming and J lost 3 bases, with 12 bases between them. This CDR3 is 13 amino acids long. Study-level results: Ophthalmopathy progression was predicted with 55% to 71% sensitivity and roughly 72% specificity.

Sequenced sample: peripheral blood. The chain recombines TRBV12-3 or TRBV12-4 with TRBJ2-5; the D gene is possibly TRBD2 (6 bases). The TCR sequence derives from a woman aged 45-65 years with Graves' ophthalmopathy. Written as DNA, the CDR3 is TGTGCCAGCACCCTATGGGGGGAAGAGACCCAGTACTTC. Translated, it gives CASTLWGEETQYF.